This T cell receptor beta chain was sequenced for a study of vaccination effects on CD4 cells after COVID-19. Study findings and constraints: Late after vaccination, infection- and vaccine-induced clones showed marked clonal contraction.

Sequencing was performed with immunoSEQ multiplex PCR; in TCRdb, only in-frame clones are kept and a portion is missing. This table has 71,000 or so clones, approximately 70% appearing once. In the ViraFEST assay, antigen-specific CD4+ clonotypes were identified by expansion after peptide-pool stimulation. Culture proceeded for about ten days, and CD4+ T cells were then isolated. Nucleocapsid antibodies stayed negative before and after vaccination, showing no earlier SARS-CoV-2 infection. Half-medium changes using IL-2 medium occurred on days 3 and 7. Comments on this clone: The target antigen is unknown.

After removal of 4 bases from V and 8 bases from J, the junction contained 10 bases not matched to a gene. CDR1 is SGHRS, CDR2 YFSETQ, per germline. The CDR3 is 15 amino acids. This specimen consisted of CD4+ T cells from PBMCs cultured with HCoV-OC43 spike peptides, obtained before COVID-19 vaccination. Subset: HCoV-OC43 spike overlapping peptide pool stimulation. This TCR came from a human donor who received a COVID-19 vaccine. J is TRBJ2-1 and V is TRBV5-1; 9 bases align to TRBD2. The CDR3 reads CASSHGGGARHEQFF. Written as DNA, the CDR3 is TGCGCCAGCAGCCATGGCGGGGGGGCGCGGCATGAGCAGTTCTTC.